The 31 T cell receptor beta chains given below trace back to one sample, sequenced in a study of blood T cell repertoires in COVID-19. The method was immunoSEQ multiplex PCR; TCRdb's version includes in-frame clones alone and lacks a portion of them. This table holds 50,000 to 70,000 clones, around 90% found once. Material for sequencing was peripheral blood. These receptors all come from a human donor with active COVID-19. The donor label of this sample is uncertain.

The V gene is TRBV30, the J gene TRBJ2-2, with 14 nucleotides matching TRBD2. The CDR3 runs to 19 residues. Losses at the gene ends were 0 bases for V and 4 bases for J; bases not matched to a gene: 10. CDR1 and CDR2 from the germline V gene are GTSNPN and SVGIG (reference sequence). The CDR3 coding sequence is TGTGCCTGGAGTGTATCAGTGACTAGCGGGGGGGCCCTCACCGGGGAGCTGTTTTTT. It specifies CAWSVSVTSGGALTGELFF. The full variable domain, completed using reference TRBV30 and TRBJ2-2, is SQTIHQWPATLVQPVGSPLSLECTVEGTSNPNLYWYRQAAGRGLQLLFYSVGIGQISSEVPQNLSASRPQDRQFILSSKKLLLSDSGFYLCAWSVSVTSGGALTGELFFGEGSRLTVL.

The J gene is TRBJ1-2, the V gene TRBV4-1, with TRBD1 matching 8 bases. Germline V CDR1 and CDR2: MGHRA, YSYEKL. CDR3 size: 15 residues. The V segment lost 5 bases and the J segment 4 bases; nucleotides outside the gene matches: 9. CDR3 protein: CASSSTPDRVYGYTF. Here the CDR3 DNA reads TGCGCCAGCAGCAGCACCCCGGACAGGGTCTATGGCTACACCTTC.

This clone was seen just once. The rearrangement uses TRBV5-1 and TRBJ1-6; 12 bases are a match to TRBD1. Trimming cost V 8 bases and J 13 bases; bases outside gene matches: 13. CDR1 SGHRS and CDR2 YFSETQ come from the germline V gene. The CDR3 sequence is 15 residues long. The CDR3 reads CASAPGTGGGSPLHF. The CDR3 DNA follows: TGCGCCAGTGCCCCCGGGACAGGGGGCGGTTCGCCCCTCCACTTT.

CDR3 residues: CASRSPYFSGGATDTQYF. The DNA for the CDR3 is TGTGCCAGCCGGTCCCCTTATTTTAGCGGGGGAGCGACAGATACGCAGTATTTT. V gene TRBV27 combines with J gene TRBJ2-3; 9 bases match TRBD2. The V segment lost 8 bases and the J segment 3 bases; nucleotides outside the gene matches: 18. CDR3 size: 18 residues. CDR1 is MNHEY and CDR2 is SMNVEV in the germline V gene (reference sequence).

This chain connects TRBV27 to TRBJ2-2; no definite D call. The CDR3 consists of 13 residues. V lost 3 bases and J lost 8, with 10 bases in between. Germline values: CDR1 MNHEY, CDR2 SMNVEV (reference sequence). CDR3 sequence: CASSFNIGGELFF. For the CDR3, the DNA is TGTGCCAGCAGTTTCAACATTGGTGGGGAGCTGTTTTTT.

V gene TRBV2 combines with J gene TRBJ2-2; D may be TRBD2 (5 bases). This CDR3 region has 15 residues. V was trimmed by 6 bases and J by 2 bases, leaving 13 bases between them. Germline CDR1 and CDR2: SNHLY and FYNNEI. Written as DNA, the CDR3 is TGTGCCAGCAGGGGTATAGGGAGAAACACCGGGGAGCTGTTTTTT. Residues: CASRGIGRNTGELFF.

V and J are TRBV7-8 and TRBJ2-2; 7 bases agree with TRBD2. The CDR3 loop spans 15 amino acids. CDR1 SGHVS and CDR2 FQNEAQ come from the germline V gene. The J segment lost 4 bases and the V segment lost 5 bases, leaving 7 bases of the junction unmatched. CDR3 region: CASSPRLAGTGELFF. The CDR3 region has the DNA TGTGCCAGCAGCCCCCGACTAGCCGGCACCGGGGAGCTGTTTTTT.

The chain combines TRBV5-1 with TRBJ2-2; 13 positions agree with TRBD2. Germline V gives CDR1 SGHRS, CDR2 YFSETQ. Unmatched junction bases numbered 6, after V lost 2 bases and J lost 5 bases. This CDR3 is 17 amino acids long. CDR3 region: CASSFRGTSGDTGELFF. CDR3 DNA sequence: TGCGCCAGCAGCTTCCGCGGGACTAGCGGGGATACCGGGGAGCTGTTTTTT.

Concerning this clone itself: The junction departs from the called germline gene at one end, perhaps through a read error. The CDR3 loop reads CASSLTRQGTQYF. The DNA of the CDR3 is TGTGCCAGCAGTTTGACGCGGCAAGGGACCCAGTACTTC. The chain joins TRBV28 to TRBJ2-5, with no clear D. CDR1 MDHEN and CDR2 SYDVKM come from the germline V gene. The CDR3 is 13 amino acids.

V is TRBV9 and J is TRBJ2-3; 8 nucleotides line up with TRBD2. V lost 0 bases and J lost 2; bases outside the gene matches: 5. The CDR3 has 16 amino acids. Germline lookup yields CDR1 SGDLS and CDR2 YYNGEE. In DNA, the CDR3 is TGTGCCAGCAGCGTAGTTAGCGGGATTGACACAGATACGCAGTATTTT. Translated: CASSVVSGIDTDTQYF.

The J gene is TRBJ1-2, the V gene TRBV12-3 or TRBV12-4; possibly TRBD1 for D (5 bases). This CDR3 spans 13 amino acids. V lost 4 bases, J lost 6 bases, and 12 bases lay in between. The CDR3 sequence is CASSYPDRDGYTF. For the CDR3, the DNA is TGTGCCAGCAGTTATCCTGACAGAGATGGCTACACCTTC.

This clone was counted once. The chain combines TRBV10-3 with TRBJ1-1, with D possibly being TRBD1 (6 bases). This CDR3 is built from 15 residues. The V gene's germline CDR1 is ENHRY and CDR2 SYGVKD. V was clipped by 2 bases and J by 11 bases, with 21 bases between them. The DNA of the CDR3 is TGTGCCATCAGTGAGGGGGGGGGCCCGTTTGCGGTGGCTTTCTTT. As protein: CAISEGGGPFAVAFF.

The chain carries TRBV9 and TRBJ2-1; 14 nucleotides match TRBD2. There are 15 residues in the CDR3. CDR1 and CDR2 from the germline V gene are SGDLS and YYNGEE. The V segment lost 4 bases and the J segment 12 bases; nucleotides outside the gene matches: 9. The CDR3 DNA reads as TGTGCCAGCAGCCTACTTGGGACTAGCGGGGGTTTGCAGTTCTTC. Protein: CASSLLGTSGGLQFF.

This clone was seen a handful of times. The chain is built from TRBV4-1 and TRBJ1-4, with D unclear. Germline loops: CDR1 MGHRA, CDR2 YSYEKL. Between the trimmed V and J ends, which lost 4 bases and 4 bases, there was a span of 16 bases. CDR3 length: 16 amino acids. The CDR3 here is CASSLQPGYNNEKLFF. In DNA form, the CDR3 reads TGCGCCAGCAGCCTGCAACCGGGTTATAATAATGAAAAACTGTTTTTT.

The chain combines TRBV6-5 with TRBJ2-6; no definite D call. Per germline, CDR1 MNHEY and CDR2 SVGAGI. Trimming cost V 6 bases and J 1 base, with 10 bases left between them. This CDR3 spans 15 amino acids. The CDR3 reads CASSPTFSGANVLTF. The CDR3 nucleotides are TGTGCCAGCAGCCCGACTTTTTCTGGGGCCAACGTCCTGACTTTC.

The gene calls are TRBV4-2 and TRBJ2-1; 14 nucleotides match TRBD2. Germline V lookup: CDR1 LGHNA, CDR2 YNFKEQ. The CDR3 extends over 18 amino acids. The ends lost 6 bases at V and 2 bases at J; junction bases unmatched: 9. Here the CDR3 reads CASSPGTSGSLAYNEQFF. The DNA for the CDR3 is TGTGCCAGCAGTCCCGGGACTAGCGGGAGTTTAGCCTACAATGAGCAGTTCTTC.

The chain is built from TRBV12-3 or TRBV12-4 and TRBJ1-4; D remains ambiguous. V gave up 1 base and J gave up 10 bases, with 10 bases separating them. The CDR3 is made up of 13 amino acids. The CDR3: CASSLVRDGKLFF. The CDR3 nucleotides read TGTGCCAGCAGTTTAGTCCGGGATGGAAAACTGTTTTTT.

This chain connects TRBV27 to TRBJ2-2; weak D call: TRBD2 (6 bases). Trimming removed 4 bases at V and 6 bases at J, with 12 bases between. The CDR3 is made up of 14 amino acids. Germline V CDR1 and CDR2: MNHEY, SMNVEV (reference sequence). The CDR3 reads CASSSRESPGELFF. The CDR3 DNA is TGTGCCAGCAGTTCCCGGGAGAGCCCCGGGGAGCTGTTTTTT.

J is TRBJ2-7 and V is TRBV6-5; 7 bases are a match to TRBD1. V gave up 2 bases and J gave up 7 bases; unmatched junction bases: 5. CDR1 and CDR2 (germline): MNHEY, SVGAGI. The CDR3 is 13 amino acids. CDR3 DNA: TGTGCCAGCAGTTACCGGACAGGCCGGGAGCAGTACGTC. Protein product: CASSYRTGREQYV.

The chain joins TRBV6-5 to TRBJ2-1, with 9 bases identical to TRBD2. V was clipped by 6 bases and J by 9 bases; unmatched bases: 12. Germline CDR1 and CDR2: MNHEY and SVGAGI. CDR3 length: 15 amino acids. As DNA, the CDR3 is TGTGCCAGCAGCTATACCGGGACTAGCTTCCGTGAGCAGTTCTTC. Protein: CASSYTGTSFREQFF.

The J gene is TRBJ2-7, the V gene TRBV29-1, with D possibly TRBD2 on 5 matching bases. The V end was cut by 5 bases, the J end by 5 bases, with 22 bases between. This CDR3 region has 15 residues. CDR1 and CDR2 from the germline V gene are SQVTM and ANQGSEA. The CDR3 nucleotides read TGCAGCGTTTACGGGGATCGCACTGACCTCGACGAGCAGTACTTC. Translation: CSVYGDRTDLDEQYF.

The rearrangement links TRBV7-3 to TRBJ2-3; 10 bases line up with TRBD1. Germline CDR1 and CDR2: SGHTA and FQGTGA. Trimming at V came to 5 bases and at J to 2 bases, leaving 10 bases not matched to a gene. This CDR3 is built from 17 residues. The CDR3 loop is CASSPSRGTGDTDTQYF. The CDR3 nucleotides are TGTGCCAGCAGCCCCTCCAGGGGGACAGGGGACACAGATACGCAGTATTTT.

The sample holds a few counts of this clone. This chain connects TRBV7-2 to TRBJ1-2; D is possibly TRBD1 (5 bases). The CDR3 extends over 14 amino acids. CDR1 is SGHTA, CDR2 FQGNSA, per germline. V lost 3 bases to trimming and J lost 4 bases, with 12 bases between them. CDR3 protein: CASSFGGSGYGYTF. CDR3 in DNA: TGTGCCAGCAGCTTCGGGGGTTCGGGCTATGGCTACACCTTC.

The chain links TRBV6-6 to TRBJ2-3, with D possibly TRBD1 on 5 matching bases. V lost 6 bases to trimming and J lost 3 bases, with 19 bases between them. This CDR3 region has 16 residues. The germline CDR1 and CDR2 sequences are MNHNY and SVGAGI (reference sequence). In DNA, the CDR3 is TGTGCCAGCAGCCCCTCTCAGGGCATGGGAACAGATACGCAGTATTTT. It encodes CASSPSQGMGTDTQYF.

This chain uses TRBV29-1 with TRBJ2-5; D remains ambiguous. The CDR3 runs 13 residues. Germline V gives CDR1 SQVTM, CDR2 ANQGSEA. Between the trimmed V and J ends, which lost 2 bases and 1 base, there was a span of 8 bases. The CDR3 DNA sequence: TGCAGCGTTGAAAATCCTAGCCAAGAGACCCAGTACTTC. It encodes CSVENPSQETQYF.

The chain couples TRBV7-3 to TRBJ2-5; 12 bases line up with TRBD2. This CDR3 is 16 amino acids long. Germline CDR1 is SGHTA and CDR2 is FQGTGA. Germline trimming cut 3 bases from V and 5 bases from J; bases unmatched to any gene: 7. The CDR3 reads CASSFSSGGAWETQYF. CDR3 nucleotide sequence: TGTGCCAGCAGCTTCTCTAGCGGGGGGGCCTGGGAGACCCAGTACTTC.

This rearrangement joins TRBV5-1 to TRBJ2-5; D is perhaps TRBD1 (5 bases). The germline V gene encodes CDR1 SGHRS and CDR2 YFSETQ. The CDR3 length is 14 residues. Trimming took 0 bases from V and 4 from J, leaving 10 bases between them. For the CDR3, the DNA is TGCGCCAGCAGCTTGGCCAGGGTAGGAGAGACCCAGTACTTC. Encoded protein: CASSLARVGETQYF.

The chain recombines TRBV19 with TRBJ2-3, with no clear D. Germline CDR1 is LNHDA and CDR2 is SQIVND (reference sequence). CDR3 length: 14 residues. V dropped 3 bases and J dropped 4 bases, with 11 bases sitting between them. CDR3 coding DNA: TGTGCCAGTAGTATCCGCCGAAGCCCAGATACGCAGTATTTT. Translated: CASSIRRSPDTQYF.

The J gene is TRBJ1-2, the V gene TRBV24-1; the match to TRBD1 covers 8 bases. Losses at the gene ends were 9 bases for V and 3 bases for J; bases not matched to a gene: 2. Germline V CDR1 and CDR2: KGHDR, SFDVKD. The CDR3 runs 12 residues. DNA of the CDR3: TGTGCCACCTCGACAGGGGACTATGGCTACACCTTC. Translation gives CATSTGDYGYTF.

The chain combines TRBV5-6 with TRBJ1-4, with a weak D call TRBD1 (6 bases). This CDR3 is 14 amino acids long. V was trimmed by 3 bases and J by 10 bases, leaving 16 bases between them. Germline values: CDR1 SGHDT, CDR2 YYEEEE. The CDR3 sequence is CASSSIDRFSKLFF. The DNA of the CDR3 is TGTGCCAGCAGCTCTATCGACAGGTTCTCAAAACTGTTTTTT. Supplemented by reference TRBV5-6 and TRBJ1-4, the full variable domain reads DAGVTQSPTHLIKTRGQQVTLRCSPKSGHDTVSWYQQALGQGPQFIFQYYEEEERQRGNFPDRFSGHQFPNYSSELNVNALLLGDSALYLCASSSIDRFSKLFFGSGTQLSVL.

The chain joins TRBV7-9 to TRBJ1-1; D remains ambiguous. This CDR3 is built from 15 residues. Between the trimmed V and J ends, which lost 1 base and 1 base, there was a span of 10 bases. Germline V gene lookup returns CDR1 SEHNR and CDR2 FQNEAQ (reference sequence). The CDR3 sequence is CASSLVGSGNTEAFF. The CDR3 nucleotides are TGTGCCAGCAGCTTAGTCGGGTCGGGGAACACTGAAGCTTTCTTT.